The source of this T cell receptor beta chain is a study of control samples from healthy donors and cancer patients (TCRdb year 2020). With regard to this clone: What this receptor recognizes is not known. No base-level quality is on record; no much larger clone is a single base apart.

Between the V and J ends, shortened by 7 bases and 6 bases respectively, the junction contains 19 bases. The CDR3 numbers 15 residues from cysteine through phenylalanine. Of all the DNA, just the CDR3 is kept, 45 bases in frame from base 1. Looking up the germline V gene (reference sequence) yields CDR1 SEHNR and CDR2 FQNEAQ. The library was produced with the immunoSEQ multiplex PCR assay. TCRdb provides this immuneACCESS table in a form limited to in-frame rearrangements. Some clones are lacking; in checked studies, under half of them reflect an unresolved V gene, and why the rest are absent is not known. Across this sample there are 65,000 to 80,000 clones, with around 90% seen only once. In total, the top ten clones hold 1.9% of the sample.

The clonotype was recovered from a woman aged 60-75 years with head and neck cancer. Sequencing was done on a sample of PBMCs. The rearrangement joined TRBV7-9 to TRBJ2-1, with no D gene named confidently. The CDR3 corresponds to CASNSGGRFGNEQFF. The nucleotides read TGTGCCAGCAACTCGGGCGGTCGGTTTGGCAATGAGCAGTTCTTC.